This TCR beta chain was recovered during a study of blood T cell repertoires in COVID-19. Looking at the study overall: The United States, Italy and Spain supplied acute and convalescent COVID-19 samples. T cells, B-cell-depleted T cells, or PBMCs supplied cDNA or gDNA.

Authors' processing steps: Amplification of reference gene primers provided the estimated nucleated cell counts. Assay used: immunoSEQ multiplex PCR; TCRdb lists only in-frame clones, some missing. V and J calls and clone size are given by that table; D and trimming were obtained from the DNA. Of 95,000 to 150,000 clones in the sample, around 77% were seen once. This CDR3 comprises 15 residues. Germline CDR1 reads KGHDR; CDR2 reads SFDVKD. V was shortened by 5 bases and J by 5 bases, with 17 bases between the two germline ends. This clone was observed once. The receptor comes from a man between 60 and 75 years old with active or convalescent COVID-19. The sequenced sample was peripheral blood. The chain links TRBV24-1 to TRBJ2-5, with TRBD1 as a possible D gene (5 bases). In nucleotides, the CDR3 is TGTGCCACCAGTGGAAGGGGCTCCGGAGAGGAGACCCAGTACTTC. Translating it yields CATSGRGSGEETQYF.